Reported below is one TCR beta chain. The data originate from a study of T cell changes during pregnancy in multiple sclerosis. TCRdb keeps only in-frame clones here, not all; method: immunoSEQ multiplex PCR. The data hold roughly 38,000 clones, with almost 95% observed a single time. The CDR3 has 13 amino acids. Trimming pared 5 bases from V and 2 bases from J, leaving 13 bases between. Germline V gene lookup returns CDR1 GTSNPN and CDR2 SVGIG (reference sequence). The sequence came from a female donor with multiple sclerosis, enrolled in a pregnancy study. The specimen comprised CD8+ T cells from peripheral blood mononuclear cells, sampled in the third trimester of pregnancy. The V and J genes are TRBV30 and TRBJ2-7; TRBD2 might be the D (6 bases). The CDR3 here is CAWSSVPAYEQYF. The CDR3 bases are TGTGCCTGGTCTAGCGTACCGGCCTACGAGCAGTACTTC.